The next 2 T cell receptor beta chains were all read from a single sample in a study of neoadjuvant anti-PD-1 for oral cavity cancer (dated by TCRdb to the early 2020s). The method behind the library was the immunoSEQ multiplex PCR assay. TCRdb carries this immuneACCESS record with in-frame sequences only. Its versions omit some clonotypes, under half of them owing to an unresolved V gene in the studies checked, with the rest unexplained. The sample has approximately 42,000 clones on record, 65% to 80% of them singletons. Of the sample, more than 4% falls within the top ten clones. The time point label corresponds to: after neoadjuvant nivolumab, at surgical resection. The material sequenced was PBMCs, taken after nivolumab (anti-PD-1) treatment. The receptor source for this set is a person aged 35-79 years with oral cavity squamous cell carcinoma.

The DNA for the CDR3 is TGTGCCAGCAGCTTAGGACACAGGGGGAATCTGGGCTACAATGAGCAGTTCTTC. It encodes CASSLGHRGNLGYNEQFF. The V gene is TRBV7-8, the J gene TRBJ2-1; 8 nucleotides line up with TRBD1. The germline CDR1 and CDR2 sequences are SGHVS and FQNEAQ. V was clipped by 1 base and J by 3 bases; unmatched bases: 11. The CDR3 is made up of 18 amino acids.

The V and J genes are TRBV2 and TRBJ1-1; maybe TRBD1 (5 bases). V dropped 3 bases and J dropped 1 base, with 6 bases sitting between them. The CDR3 runs to 13 residues. Germline CDR1 reads SNHLY; CDR2 reads FYNNEI. Here the CDR3 reads CASSEDTNTEAFF. In nucleotides, the CDR3 is TGTGCCAGCAGTGAGGACACGAACACTGAAGCTTTCTTT.